This T cell receptor beta chain was identified in a study of blood T cell repertoires in COVID-19. Here immunoSEQ multiplex PCR was the method, and the copy in TCRdb shows in-frame clones only, minus some. This sample has about 220,000 clones, with under 90% found just once. This CDR3 is built from 14 residues. The V gene lost 1 base and the J gene lost 0 bases, with 7 bases spanning the gap. Germline values: CDR1 SGHRS, CDR2 YFSETQ. The source material was peripheral blood. The origin of this receptor is an elderly woman with acute or convalescent COVID-19. The rearrangement links TRBV5-1 to TRBJ1-1; D gene unclear. DNA for the CDR3: TGCGCCAGCAGCTTGCAGGATATGAACACTGAAGCTTTCTTT. Translating gives CASSLQDMNTEAFF.